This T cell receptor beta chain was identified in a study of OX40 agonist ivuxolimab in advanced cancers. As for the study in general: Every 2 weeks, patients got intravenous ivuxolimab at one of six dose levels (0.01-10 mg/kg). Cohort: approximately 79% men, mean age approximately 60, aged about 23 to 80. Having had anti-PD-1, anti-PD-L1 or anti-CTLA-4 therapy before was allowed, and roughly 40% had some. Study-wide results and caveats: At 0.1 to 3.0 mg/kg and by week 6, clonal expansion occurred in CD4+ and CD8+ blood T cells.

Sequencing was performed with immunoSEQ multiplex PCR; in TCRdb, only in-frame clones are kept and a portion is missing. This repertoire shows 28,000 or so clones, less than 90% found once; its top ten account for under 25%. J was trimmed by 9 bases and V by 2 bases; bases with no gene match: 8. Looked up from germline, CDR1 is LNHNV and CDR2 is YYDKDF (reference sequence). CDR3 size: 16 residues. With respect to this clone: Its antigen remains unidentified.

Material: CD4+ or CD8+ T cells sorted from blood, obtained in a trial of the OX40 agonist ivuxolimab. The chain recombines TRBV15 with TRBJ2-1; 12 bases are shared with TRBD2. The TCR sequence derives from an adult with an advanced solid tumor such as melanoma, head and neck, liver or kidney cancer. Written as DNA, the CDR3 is TGTGCCACCAGCAGATCTCTAGCGGGGGGGATCTGTGAGCAGTTCTTC. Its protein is CATSRSLAGGICEQFF.